The 28 T cell receptor beta chains reported below all come from one sample, sequenced in a study of cytomegalovirus exposure and HLA in healthy donors. The PCR made use of 60 Vbeta and 13 Jbeta primers. Profiling relied on immunoSEQ multiplex PCR, and the TCRdb table lists in-frame clones only, not all of them. The data show 250,000 to 350,000 clones, approximately 80% seen once. The sample consisted of PBMCs. The receptors shown here come from a girl aged 2-10 years in good health and CMV-seronegative.

This chain uses TRBV5-1 with TRBJ1-3, with D possibly matching TRBD1 (5 bases). V was clipped by 4 bases and J by 0 bases, with 11 bases between them. The CDR3 runs 15 residues. Germline-derived CDR1 and CDR2 are SGHRS and YFSETQ. CDR3 in amino acids: CASSPWTNSGNTIYF. The CDR3 DNA reads TGCGCCAGCAGCCCCTGGACAAACTCTGGAAACACCATATATTTT.

The V gene is TRBV14, the J gene TRBJ2-7; TRBD2 agrees at 10 bases. Germline CDR1 SGHDN, CDR2 FVKESK. This CDR3 has 17 residues. V lost 4 bases and J lost 5; bases outside the gene matches: 14. CDR3 nucleotide sequence: TGTGCCAGCAGCCCAATAGCGGGAGGTGATTTTGGACACGAGCAGTACTTC. It codes for CASSPIAGGDFGHEQYF. The entire variable domain, with the rest obtained from reference TRBV14 and TRBJ2-7, is as follows: EAGVTQFPSHSVIEKGQTVTLRCDPISGHDNLYWYRRVMGKEIKFLLHFVKESKQDESGMPNNRFLAERTGGTYSTLKVQPAELEDSGVYFCASSPIAGGDFGHEQYFGPGTRLTVT.

This clone has just one count. The chain recombines TRBV14 with TRBJ2-1, with D unresolved. In germline, CDR1 is SGHDN, CDR2 FVKESK. The CDR3 sequence is 15 residues long. V was pared by 4 bases and J by 0 bases, with 10 bases between. CDR3 DNA: TGTGCCAGCAGCCGTAGAGCCGGCTCCTACAATGAGCAGTTCTTC. Encoded protein: CASSRRAGSYNEQFF.

V gene TRBV29-1 combines with J gene TRBJ1-2; 10 bases line up with TRBD1. Germline V gene data show CDR1 as SQVTM and CDR2 as ANQGSEA. The CDR3 runs 15 residues. The V and J ends lost 6 bases and 2 bases, in that order; junction bases with no gene match: 9. The chain's CDR3 is CSVEIPGQGNYGYTF. The CDR3 nucleotides read TGCAGCGTCGAGATACCGGGACAGGGGAACTATGGCTACACCTTC.

The CDR3 sequence is CASSLNRGRPLSLTGELFF. The DNA of the CDR3 is TGTGCCAGCAGCTTAAATAGGGGGCGCCCCCTGTCCTTGACCGGGGAGCTGTTTTTT. The genes are TRBV5-6 and TRBJ2-2; 7 nucleotides line up with TRBD1. From germline, CDR1 is SGHDT and CDR2 YYEEEE. V lost 2 bases, J lost 5 bases, and 18 bases stayed unmatched. The CDR3 covers 19 residues.

This clone was counted a few times. The chain joins TRBV9 to TRBJ1-6; D not resolved. The germline gives CDR1 SGDLS, CDR2 YYNGEE. V dropped 4 bases and J dropped 0 bases, with 11 bases sitting between them. The CDR3 runs to 16 residues. The CDR3, as DNA: TGTGCCAGCAGCTCCCAACTGAGCTCCTATAATTCACCCCTCCACTTT. This gives the protein CASSSQLSSYNSPLHF.

Concerning this clone: The conserved final phenylalanine or tryptophan is absent from the CDR3, which likely points to a read error. This chain uses TRBV6-1 with TRBJ2-2, with 7 bases lining up with TRBD1. Unmatched junction bases numbered 12, after V lost 8 bases and J lost 6 bases. The CDR3 length is 15 residues. In germline, CDR1 is MNHNS, CDR2 SASEGT. Written as DNA, the CDR3 is TGTGCCAGCTCAGTCTGGACAGGTAACCCCGGGGAGCTGTTTCTT. Its protein is CASSVWTGNPGELFL.

The V call is TRBV5-6, the J call TRBJ1-5; D may be TRBD1 (5 bases). The V gene lost 4 bases and the J gene lost 2 bases, with 13 bases spanning the gap. There are 15 residues in the CDR3. Germline values: CDR1 SGHDT, CDR2 YYEEEE. The chain's CDR3 is CASSLEGVGNQPQHF. CDR3 in DNA: TGTGCCAGCAGCCTGGAAGGGGTGGGCAATCAGCCCCAGCATTTT.

CDR3 in amino acids: CASSVGGTGTEAFF. CDR3 coding DNA: TGTGCCAGCAGCGTAGGTGGAACAGGGACTGAAGCTTTCTTT. The chain joins TRBV9 to TRBJ1-1; a weak D match, TRBD1 (6 bases). Trimming pared 0 bases from V and 5 bases from J, leaving 11 bases between. This CDR3 has 14 amino acids. Germline values: CDR1 SGDLS, CDR2 YYNGEE.

The CDR3 region is CASSLFSGLLVTQYF. The CDR3 nucleotides are TGTGCCAGCAGCTTATTCTCCGGCCTTCTAGTAACGCAGTATTTT. V and J are TRBV11-2 and TRBJ2-3; no clear D gene. CDR3 length: 15 amino acids. V was shortened by 2 bases and J by 9 bases, with 18 bases between the two germline ends. The germline V gene encodes CDR1 SGHAT and CDR2 FQNNGV.

The chain carries TRBV19 and TRBJ2-2, with TRBD2 identical over 14 bases. CDR1 and CDR2 from the germline V gene are LNHDA and SQIVND (reference sequence). The CDR3 runs to 17 residues. The V gene end was trimmed by 3 bases and the J gene end by 5 bases; junction bases not matched to a gene: 5. The CDR3 loop is CASSIPGLAGGTGELFF. CDR3 nucleotides: TGTGCCAGTAGTATCCCCGGACTAGCGGGAGGAACCGGGGAGCTGTTTTTT.

The J gene is TRBJ2-7, the V gene TRBV6-5; 7 nucleotides line up with TRBD1. The J segment lost 0 bases and the V segment lost 4 bases, leaving 9 bases of the junction unmatched. The germline V gene has CDR1 MNHEY and CDR2 SVGAGI. This CDR3 region has 16 residues. The CDR3 is CASSLSGQSLSYEQYF. The CDR3 coding sequence is TGTGCCAGCAGTTTGTCGGGACAGTCTCTCTCCTACGAGCAGTACTTC.

The chain uses TRBV10-1 and TRBJ2-1; the match to TRBD2 covers 8 bases. V lost 8 bases, J lost 13 bases, and 7 bases stayed unmatched. The length of the CDR3 is 11 residues. CDR1 is WNHNN and CDR2 is SYGVQD in the germline V gene (reference sequence). CDR3 protein: CASGEREYQFF. In DNA, the CDR3 is TGCGCCAGCGGGGAGCGGGAGTATCAGTTCTTC.

This clone was seen only a few times. The V gene is TRBV7-9, the J gene TRBJ1-6; D unclear. Germline CDR1 reads SEHNR; CDR2 reads FQNEAQ (reference sequence). Deletions cut 5 bases from V and 10 bases from J, with 18 bases between. The CDR3 spans 15 residues. The CDR3 protein is CASSPTGGVGSPLHF. The CDR3 DNA follows: TGTGCCAGCAGCCCGACGGGCGGGGTAGGGTCACCCCTCCACTTT. Complete variable domain (other parts from reference TRBV7-9 and TRBJ1-6): DTGVSQNPRHKITKRGQNVTFRCDPISEHNRLYWYRQTLGQGPEFLTYFQNEAQLEKSRLLSDRFSAERPKGSFSTLEIQRTEQGDSAMYLCASSPTGGVGSPLHFGNGTRLTVT.

The chain couples TRBV30 to TRBJ1-1, with TRBD1 matching 7 bases. The CDR3 length is 13 residues. Looked up from germline, CDR1 is GTSNPN and CDR2 is SVGIG (reference sequence). V gave up 5 bases and J gave up 6 bases; unmatched junction bases: 9. CDR3 sequence reads: CAWARQGLAEAFF. The CDR3 region has the DNA TGTGCCTGGGCGCGACAGGGTCTCGCTGAAGCTTTCTTT.

The chain couples TRBV5-1 to TRBJ2-1; TRBD2 agrees at 10 bases. This CDR3 spans 16 amino acids. The germline CDR1 and CDR2 sequences are SGHRS and YFSETQ. With V trimmed by 1 base and J by 4 bases, 5 bases remained unmatched. The CDR3 sequence is CASSLSVAGGYNEQFF. The CDR3, as DNA: TGCGCCAGCAGCTTGTCTGTAGCGGGAGGATACAATGAGCAGTTCTTC. Supplemented by reference TRBV5-1 and TRBJ2-1, the full variable domain reads KAGVTQTPRYLIKTRGQQVTLSCSPISGHRSVSWYQQTPGQGLQFLFEYFSETQRNKGNFPGRFSGRQFSNSRSEMNVSTLELGDSALYLCASSLSVAGGYNEQFFGPGTRLTVL.

The chain carries TRBV7-9 and TRBJ2-7; TRBD2 is a possible D gene (6 bases). Deletions cut 7 bases from V and 5 bases from J, with 21 bases between. This CDR3 is built from 15 residues. The germline gives CDR1 SEHNR, CDR2 FQNEAQ (reference sequence). The DNA for the CDR3 is TGTGCCAGCACCCGAGGAGGGGCCCATTCGGACGAGCAGTACTTC. This gives the protein CASTRGGAHSDEQYF.

The genes are TRBV29-1 and TRBJ2-5; D unclear. The J call is doubtful: the DNA matches TRBJ2-7 better. The CDR3 length is 12 residues. The germline gives CDR1 SQVTM, CDR2 ANQGSEA. In DNA, the CDR3 is TGCAGCGTTGAAGATCTTAAGAACGAGCAGTACTTC. Translated: CSVEDLKNEQYF.

V gene TRBV6-6 combines with J gene TRBJ2-7; 9 bases map to TRBD1. Looked up from germline, CDR1 is MNHNY and CDR2 is SVGAGI (reference sequence). The V and J ends lost 2 bases and 9 bases, in that order; junction bases with no gene match: 14. This CDR3 is 16 amino acids long. The CDR3 DNA reads as TGTGCCAGCAGTTACGGTCGGGACAGGGACCTTTTTGGGCAGTACTTC. Its translation: CASSYGRDRDLFGQYF.

The CDR3 loop reads CASSLAQGSNQPQHF. The CDR3 DNA sequence: TGTGCCAGCAGCTTAGCCCAGGGGAGCAATCAGCCCCAGCATTTT. The rearrangement links TRBV7-9 to TRBJ1-5; a weak D match, TRBD1 (6 bases). The CDR3 loop spans 15 amino acids. V was clipped by 0 bases and J by 1 base, with 7 bases between them. CDR1 SEHNR and CDR2 FQNEAQ come from the germline V gene (reference sequence). Based on the CDR3 plus reference TRBV7-9 and TRBJ1-5, the full variable domain is DTGVSQNPRHKITKRGQNVTFRCDPISEHNRLYWYRQTLGQGPEFLTYFQNEAQLEKSRLLSDRFSAERPKGSFSTLEIQRTEQGDSAMYLCASSLAQGSNQPQHFGDGTRLSIL.

V and J are TRBV9 and TRBJ2-2, with 8 bases aligning to TRBD2. Trimming took 0 bases from V and 4 from J; bases not matched to a gene: 5. This CDR3 has 16 residues. Germline V gene data show CDR1 as SGDLS and CDR2 as YYNGEE. CDR3: CASSVAVAGTTGELFF. The DNA for the CDR3 is TGTGCCAGCAGCGTAGCCGTAGCGGGGACCACCGGGGAGCTGTTTTTT. Supplemented by reference TRBV9 and TRBJ2-2, the full variable domain reads DSGVTQTPKHLITATGQRVTLRCSPRSGDLSVYWYQQSLDQGLQFLIQYYNGEERAKGNILERFSAQQFPDLHSELNLSSLELGDSALYFCASSVAVAGTTGELFFGEGSRLTVL.

The CDR3 region has the DNA TGTGCCAGCAGCTTAGCTAGCGGGGGTACTTACGAGCAGTACTTC. Translating it yields CASSLASGGTYEQYF. This sequence joins TRBV7-8 and TRBJ2-7; 9 bases align to TRBD2. Losses at the gene ends were 0 bases for V and 4 bases for J; bases not matched to a gene: 4. This CDR3 comprises 15 residues. CDR1 and CDR2 (germline): SGHVS, FQNEAQ.

V gene TRBV2 combines with J gene TRBJ1-1; TRBD1 is a possible D gene (6 bases). Germline CDR1 reads SNHLY; CDR2 reads FYNNEI. Trimming removed 6 bases from V and 0 bases from J, with 11 bases in between. The CDR3 runs to 14 residues. The CDR3 spells CASSRTDLNTEAFF. The DNA for the CDR3 is TGTGCCAGCAGCAGGACAGATCTGAACACTGAAGCTTTCTTT.

The chain recombines TRBV6-5 with TRBJ2-5; TRBD2 matches 7 bases. Germline V gene sequence: CDR1 MNHEY, CDR2 SVGAGI. The CDR3 runs 16 residues. V dropped 0 bases and J dropped 3; count of bases not matched to a gene: 7. The CDR3 region has the DNA TGTGCCAGCAGTTACTCGATTCCTAGCGGTGAAGAGACCCAGTACTTC. It codes for CASSYSIPSGEETQYF.

This chain connects TRBV6-4 to TRBJ1-2; perhaps TRBD1 as D (6 bases). This CDR3 has 20 residues. Trimming took off 3 bases at V and 3 bases at J, with 29 bases between the two ends. Germline CDR1 MRHNA, CDR2 SNTAGT. The CDR3 loop is CASSDQADIPGARSYYGYTF. CDR3 coding DNA: TGTGCCAGCAGTGATCAAGCCGACATCCCAGGGGCGAGATCCTACTATGGCTACACCTTC.

Concerning this clone: Germline and junction disagree at one end, which may indicate a read error. The same CDR3 can be traced to other DNA sequences in this sample. The rearrangement joins TRBV7-8 to TRBJ2-3; possible D gene TRBD2, 5 bases. Germline V gives CDR1 SGHVS, CDR2 FQNEAQ. CDR3 size: 13 residues. CDR3 protein: CASSYLLRDTQYF. The CDR3 DNA sequence: TGTGCCAGCAGCTACCTCTTGAGGGATACACAGTATTTT.

The V gene is TRBV7-8, the J gene TRBJ2-7; 10 bases are shared with TRBD1. Germline CDR1 and CDR2: SGHVS and FQNEAQ. CDR3 length: 16 residues. With 2 bases clipped from V and 3 bases from J, the junction kept 7 bases outside the gene matches. In DNA form, the CDR3 reads TGTGCCAGCAGCTTACTCCGGGACAGGGGACGCTACGAGCAGTACTTC. It yields the protein CASSLLRDRGRYEQYF. Variable domain in full (rest from reference TRBV7-8 and TRBJ2-7): GAGVSQSPRYKVAKRGQDVALRCDPISGHVSLFWYQQALGQGPEFLTYFQNEAQLDKSGLPSDRFFAERPEGSVSTLKIQRTQQEDSAVYLCASSLLRDRGRYEQYFGPGTRLTVT.

This chain connects TRBV15 to TRBJ2-6; 14 nucleotides line up with TRBD2. Per germline, CDR1 LNHNV and CDR2 YYDKDF (reference sequence). The V gene end was trimmed by 3 bases and the J gene end by 2 bases; junction bases not matched to a gene: 6. This CDR3 has 19 residues. The CDR3 sequence is CATSSQTGLAGAGANVLTF. In DNA form, the CDR3 reads TGTGCCACCAGCAGCCAAACGGGACTAGCGGGAGCTGGGGCCAACGTCCTGACTTTC. The full variable domain, its missing parts supplied by reference TRBV15 and TRBJ2-6, is DAMVIQNPRYQVTQFGKPVTLSCSQTLNHNVMYWYQQKSSQAPKLLFHYYDKDFNNEADTPDNFQSRRPNTSFCFLDIRSPGLGDTAMYLCATSSQTGLAGAGANVLTFGAGSRLTVL.